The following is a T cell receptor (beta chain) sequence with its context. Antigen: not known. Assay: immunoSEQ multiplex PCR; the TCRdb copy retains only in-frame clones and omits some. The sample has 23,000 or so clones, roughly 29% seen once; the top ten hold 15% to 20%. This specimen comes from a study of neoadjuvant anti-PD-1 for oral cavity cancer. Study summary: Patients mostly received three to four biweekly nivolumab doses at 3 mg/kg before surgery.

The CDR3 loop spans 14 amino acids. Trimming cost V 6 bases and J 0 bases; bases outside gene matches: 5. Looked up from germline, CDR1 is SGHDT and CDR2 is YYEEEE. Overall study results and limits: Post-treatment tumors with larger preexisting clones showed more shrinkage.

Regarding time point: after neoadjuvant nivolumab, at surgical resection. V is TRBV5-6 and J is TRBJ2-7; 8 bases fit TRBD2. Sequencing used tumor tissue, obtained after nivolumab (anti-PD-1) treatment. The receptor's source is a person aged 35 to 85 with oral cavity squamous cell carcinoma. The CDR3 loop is CASKKRGSSYEQYF. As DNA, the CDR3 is TGTGCCAGCAAGAAGCGGGGGAGCTCCTACGAGCAGTACTTC.